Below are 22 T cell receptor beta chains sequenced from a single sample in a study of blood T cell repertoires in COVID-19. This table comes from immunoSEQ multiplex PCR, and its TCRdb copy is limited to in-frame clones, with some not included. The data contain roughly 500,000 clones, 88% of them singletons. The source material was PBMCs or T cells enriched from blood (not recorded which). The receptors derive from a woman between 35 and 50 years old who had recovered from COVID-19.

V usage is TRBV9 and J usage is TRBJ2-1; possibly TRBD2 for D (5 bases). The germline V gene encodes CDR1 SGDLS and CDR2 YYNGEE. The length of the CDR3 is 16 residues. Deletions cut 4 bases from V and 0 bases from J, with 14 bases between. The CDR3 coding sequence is TGTGCCAGCAGCTCTCGCGGTGGGAGCTCCTACAATGAGCAGTTCTTC. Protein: CASSSRGGSSYNEQFF.

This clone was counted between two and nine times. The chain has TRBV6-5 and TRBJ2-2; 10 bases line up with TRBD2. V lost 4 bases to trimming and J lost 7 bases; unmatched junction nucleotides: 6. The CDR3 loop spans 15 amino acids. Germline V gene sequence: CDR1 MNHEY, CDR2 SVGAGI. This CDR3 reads CASSSLAGEIGELFF. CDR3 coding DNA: TGTGCCAGCAGTTCCCTAGCGGGAGAGATCGGGGAGCTGTTTTTT.

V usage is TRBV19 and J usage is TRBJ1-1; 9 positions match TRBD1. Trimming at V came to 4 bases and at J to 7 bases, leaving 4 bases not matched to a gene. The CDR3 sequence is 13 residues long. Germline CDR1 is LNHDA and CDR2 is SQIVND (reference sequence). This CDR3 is CASSTRDRDEAFF. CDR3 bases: TGTGCCAGTAGTACACGGGACAGGGATGAAGCTTTCTTT.

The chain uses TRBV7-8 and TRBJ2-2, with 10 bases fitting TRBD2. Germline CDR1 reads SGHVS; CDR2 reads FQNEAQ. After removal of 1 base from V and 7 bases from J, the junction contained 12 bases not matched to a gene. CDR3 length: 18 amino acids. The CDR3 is CASSLVGLAGALSGELFF. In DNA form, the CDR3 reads TGTGCCAGCAGCTTAGTCGGTCTAGCGGGAGCTCTTAGCGGGGAGCTGTTTTTT.

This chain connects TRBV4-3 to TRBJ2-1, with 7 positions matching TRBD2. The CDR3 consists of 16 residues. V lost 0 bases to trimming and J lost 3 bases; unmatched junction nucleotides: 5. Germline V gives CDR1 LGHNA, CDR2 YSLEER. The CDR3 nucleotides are TGCGCCAGCAGCCAAGAAGGGCTAGCGGTCTACAATGAGCAGTTCTTC. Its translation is CASSQEGLAVYNEQFF.

Here the CDR3 reads CASGKGLAGGNEQFF. CDR3 nucleotides: TGTGCCAGCGGGAAGGGACTAGCGGGGGGCAATGAGCAGTTCTTC. The chain carries TRBV6-5 and TRBJ2-1, with TRBD2 identical over 15 bases. This CDR3 region has 15 residues. Germline V gene lookup returns CDR1 MNHEY and CDR2 SVGAGI. With V trimmed by 8 bases and J by 6 bases, 5 bases remained unmatched.

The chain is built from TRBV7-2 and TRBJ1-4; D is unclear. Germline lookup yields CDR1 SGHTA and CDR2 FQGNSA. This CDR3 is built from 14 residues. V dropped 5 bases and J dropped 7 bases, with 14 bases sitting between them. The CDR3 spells CASSPSRSGEKLFF. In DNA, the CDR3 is TGTGCCAGCAGCCCTTCCAGGAGCGGTGAAAAACTGTTTTTT. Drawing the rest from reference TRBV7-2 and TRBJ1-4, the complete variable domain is GAGVSQSPSNKVTEKGKDVELRCDPISGHTALYWYRQSLGQGLEFLIYFQGNSAPDKSGLPSDRFSAERTGGSVSTLTIQRTQQEDSAVYLCASSPSRSGEKLFFGSGTQLSVL.

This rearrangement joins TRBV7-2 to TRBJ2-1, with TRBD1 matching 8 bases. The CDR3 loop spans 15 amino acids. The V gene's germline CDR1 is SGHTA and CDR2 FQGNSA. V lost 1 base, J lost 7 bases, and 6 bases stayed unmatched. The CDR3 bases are TGTGCCAGCAGCTTAGTTCAGGGGGCGCAAAATGAGCAGTTCTTC. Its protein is CASSLVQGAQNEQFF.

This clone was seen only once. CDR3 nucleotides: TGCGCCAGCAGCCAAGGGGACTTTAGAGGCACTGAAGCTTTCTTT. Protein sequence: CASSQGDFRGTEAFF. J is TRBJ1-1 and V is TRBV4-3; D might be TRBD1 (5 bases). V was shortened by 1 base and J by 4 bases, with 13 bases between the two germline ends. The CDR3 totals 15 residues. The germline V gene has CDR1 LGHNA and CDR2 YSLEER.

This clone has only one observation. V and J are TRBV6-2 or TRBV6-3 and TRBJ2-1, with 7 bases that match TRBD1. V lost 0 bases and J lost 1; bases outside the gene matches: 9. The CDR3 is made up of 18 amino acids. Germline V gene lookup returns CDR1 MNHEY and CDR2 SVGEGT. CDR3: CASSYSKKTGKSYNEQFF. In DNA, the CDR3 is TGTGCCAGCAGTTACTCGAAGAAGACAGGGAAGTCCTACAATGAGCAGTTCTTC.

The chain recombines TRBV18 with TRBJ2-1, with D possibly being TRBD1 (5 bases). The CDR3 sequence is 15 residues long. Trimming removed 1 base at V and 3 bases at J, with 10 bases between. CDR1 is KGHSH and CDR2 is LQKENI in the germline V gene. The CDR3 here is CASSPQDTVYNEQFF. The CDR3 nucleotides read TGTGCCAGCTCACCACAGGACACTGTCTACAATGAGCAGTTCTTC.

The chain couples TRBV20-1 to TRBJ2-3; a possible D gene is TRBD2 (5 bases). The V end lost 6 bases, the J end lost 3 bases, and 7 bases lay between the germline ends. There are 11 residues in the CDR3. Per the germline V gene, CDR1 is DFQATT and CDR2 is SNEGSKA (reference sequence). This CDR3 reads CSARRTDTQYF. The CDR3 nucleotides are TGCAGTGCCAGGAGGACAGATACGCAGTATTTT.

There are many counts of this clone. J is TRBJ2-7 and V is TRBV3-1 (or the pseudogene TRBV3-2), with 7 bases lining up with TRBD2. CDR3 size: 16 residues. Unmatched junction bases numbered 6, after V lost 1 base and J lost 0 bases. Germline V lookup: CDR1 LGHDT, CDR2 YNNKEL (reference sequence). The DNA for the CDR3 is TGTGCCAGCAGCCAAGTCCCAGCGGGGAGCTCCTACGAGCAGTACTTC. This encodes CASSQVPAGSSYEQYF.

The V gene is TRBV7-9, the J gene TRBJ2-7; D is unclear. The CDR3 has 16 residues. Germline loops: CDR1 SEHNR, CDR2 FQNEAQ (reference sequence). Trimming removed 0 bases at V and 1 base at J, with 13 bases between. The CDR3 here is CASSLALLTQSYEQYF. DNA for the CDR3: TGTGCCAGCAGCTTAGCATTGCTAACCCAATCCTACGAGCAGTACTTC.

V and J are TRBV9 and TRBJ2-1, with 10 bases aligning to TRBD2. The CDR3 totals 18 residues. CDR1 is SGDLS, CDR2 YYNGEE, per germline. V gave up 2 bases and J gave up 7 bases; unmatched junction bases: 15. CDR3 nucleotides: TGTGCCAGCAGCGTCCTACCCACCCGGACTAGCGGCTCTAATGAGCAGTTCTTC. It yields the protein CASSVLPTRTSGSNEQFF.

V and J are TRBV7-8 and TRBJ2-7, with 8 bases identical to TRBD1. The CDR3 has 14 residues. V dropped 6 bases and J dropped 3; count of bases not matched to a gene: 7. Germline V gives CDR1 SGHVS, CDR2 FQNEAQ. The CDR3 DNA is TGTGCCAGCAGACCTGGACAGGGAAGCTACGAGCAGTACTTC. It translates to CASRPGQGSYEQYF.

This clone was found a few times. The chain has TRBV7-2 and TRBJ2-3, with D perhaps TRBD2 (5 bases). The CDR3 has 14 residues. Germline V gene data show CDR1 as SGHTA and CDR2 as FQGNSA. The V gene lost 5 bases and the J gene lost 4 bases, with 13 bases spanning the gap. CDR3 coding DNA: TGTGCCAGCAGCCCGCCGGGGAGCGCAGATACGCAGTATTTT. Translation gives CASSPPGSADTQYF.

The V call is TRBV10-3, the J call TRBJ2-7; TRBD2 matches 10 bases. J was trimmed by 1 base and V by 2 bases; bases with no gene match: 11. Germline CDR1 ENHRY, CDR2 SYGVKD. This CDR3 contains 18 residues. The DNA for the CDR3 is TGTGCCATCAGTGAGCCGCCACTAGCGGGGTCCCTTTCCTACGAGCAGTACTTC. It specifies CAISEPPLAGSLSYEQYF.

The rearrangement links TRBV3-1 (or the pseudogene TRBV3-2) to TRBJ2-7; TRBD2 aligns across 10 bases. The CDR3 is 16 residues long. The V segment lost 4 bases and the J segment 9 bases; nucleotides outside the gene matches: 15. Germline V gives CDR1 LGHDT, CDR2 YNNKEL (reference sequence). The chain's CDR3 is CASSRELAGPRGVQYF. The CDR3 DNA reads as TGTGCCAGCAGCCGGGAACTAGCGGGGCCAAGGGGGGTGCAGTACTTC.

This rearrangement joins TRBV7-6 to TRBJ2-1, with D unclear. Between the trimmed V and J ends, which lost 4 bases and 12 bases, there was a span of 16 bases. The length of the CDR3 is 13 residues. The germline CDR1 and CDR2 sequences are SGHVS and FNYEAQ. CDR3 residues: CASSSYSSPGQFF. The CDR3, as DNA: TGTGCCAGCAGCTCCTATAGCAGTCCGGGGCAGTTCTTC.

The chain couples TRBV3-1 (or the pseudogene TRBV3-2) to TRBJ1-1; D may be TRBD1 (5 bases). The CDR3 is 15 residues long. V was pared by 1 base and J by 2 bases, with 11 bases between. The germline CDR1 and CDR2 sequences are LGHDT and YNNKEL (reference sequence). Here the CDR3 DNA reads TGTGCCAGCAGCCAAGTCTCAGGGTTAAACACTGAAGCTTTCTTT. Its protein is CASSQVSGLNTEAFF.

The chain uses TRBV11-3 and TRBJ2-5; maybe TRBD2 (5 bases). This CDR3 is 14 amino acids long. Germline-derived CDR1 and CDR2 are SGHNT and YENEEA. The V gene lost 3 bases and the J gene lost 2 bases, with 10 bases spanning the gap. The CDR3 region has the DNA TGTGCCAGCAGCTTGGGGAGCGCACAAGAGACCCAGTACTTC. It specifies CASSLGSAQETQYF.